This T cell receptor (beta chain) was observed in a study of PD-1 blockade in classical Hodgkin lymphoma. This CDR3 comprises 16 residues. V was clipped by 5 bases and J by 4 bases; unmatched bases: 9. CDR1 and CDR2 from the germline V gene are MNHEY and SMNVEV (reference sequence). Patients all relapsed after autologous stem cell transplantation, and there was variation in brentuximab vedotin exposure. Sequencing was performed with immunoSEQ multiplex PCR; in TCRdb, only in-frame clones are kept and a portion is missing. The sample gives some 38,000 clones, over 60% of which show up once; over 9.5% is in the top ten.

The sequencing used peripheral blood mononuclear cells (PBMCs), collected at baseline. The rearrangement joins TRBV27 to TRBJ2-7; the match to TRBD1 covers 12 bases. This clonotype was obtained from a human donor with classical Hodgkin lymphoma. The CDR3 sequence: CASSPRGTGGVYEQYF. The CDR3, as DNA: TGTGCCAGCAGTCCCCGTGGGACAGGGGGCGTTTACGAGCAGTACTTC.